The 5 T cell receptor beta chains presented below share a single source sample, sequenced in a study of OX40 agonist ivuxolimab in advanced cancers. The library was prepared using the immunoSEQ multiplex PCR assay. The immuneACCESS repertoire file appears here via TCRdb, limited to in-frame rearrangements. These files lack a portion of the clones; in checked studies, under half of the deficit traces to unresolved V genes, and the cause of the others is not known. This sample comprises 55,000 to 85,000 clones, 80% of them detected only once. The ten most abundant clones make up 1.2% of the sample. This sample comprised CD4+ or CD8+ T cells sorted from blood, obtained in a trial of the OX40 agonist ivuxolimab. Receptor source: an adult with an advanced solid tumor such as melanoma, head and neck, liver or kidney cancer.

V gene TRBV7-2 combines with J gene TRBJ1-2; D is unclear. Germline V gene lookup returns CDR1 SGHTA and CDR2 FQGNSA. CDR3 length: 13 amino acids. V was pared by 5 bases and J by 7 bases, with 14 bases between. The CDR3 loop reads CASSRRETSGYTF. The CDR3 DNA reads TGTGCCAGCAGCCGCCGAGAGACAAGTGGCTACACCTTC.

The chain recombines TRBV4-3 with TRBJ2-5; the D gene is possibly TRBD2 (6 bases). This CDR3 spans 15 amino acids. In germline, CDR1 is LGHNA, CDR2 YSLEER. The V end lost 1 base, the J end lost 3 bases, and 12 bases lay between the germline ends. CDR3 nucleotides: TGCGCCAGCAGCCAAGGGGACTTCTCTGAAGAGACCCAGTACTTC. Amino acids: CASSQGDFSEETQYF.

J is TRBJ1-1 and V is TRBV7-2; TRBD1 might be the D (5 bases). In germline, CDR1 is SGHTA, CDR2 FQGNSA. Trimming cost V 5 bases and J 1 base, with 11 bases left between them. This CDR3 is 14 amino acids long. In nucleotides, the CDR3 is TGTGCCAGCAGCCGGGGGACGGGGAACACTGAAGCTTTCTTT. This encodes CASSRGTGNTEAFF. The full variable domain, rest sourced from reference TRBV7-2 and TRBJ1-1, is GAGVSQSPSNKVTEKGKDVELRCDPISGHTALYWYRQSLGQGLEFLIYFQGNSAPDKSGLPSDRFSAERTGGSVSTLTIQRTQQEDSAVYLCASSRGTGNTEAFFGQGTRLTVV.

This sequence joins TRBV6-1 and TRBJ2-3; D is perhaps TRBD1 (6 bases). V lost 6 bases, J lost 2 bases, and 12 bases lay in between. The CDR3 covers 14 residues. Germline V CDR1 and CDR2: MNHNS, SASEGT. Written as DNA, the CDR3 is TGTGCCAGCAGAAAGAGACAGGCCACAGATACGCAGTATTTT. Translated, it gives CASRKRQATDTQYF.

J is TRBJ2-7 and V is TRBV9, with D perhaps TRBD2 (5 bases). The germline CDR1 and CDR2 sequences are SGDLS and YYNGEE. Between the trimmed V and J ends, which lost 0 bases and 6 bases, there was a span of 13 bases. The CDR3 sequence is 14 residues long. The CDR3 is CASSVEPLGSEQYF. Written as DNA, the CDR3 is TGTGCCAGCAGCGTAGAACCTCTAGGGAGCGAGCAGTACTTC.